These 32 T cell receptor beta chains came from one sample sequenced in a study of tumor-infiltrating lymphocytes in primary liver carcinoma. RNA isolated from unsorted whole blood supplied the blood RNA, with germline DNA also extracted. Synthesis of TCR beta cDNA was carried out from 500 ng total RNA with a constant-region primer. Modified slightly, ARM-PCR produced TCR beta libraries over three nested multiplex PCR rounds. TRBV1-TRBV30 forward primers paired with a C-beta reverse primer were used in the first two PCR rounds, which ran around 10 cycles each. TCRdb processed the multiplex PCR reads anew with MiXCR; each CDR3 protein has one entry. Altogether about 210,000 distinct CDR3 sequences are present, about two thirds being singletons, with the ten largest covering 6% to 8.5%. The sample taken for sequencing was peripheral blood. These receptors all come from a woman aged 55-75 years with primary liver carcinoma and hepatitis B virus infection.

For this clonotype: The CDR3 does not end in the conserved phenylalanine or tryptophan, so this is likely a read error. V is TRBV11-3 and J is TRBJ2-7, with TRBD1 matching over 9 bases. This CDR3 has 14 residues. The germline CDR1 and CDR2 sequences are SGHNT and YENEEA. The CDR3 sequence: CVSSTRQGAYEQYS. The CDR3 DNA reads as TGTGTCAGCAGCACTCGACAGGGGGCCTACGAGCAGTACTCC.

A remark on this clonotype: Being one base from a much bigger clone, this may be a read error. The V and J genes are TRBV12-3 or TRBV12-4 and TRBJ2-1; a weak D match, TRBD1 (6 bases). The CDR3 covers 17 residues. Here the CDR3 reads CVSSLRTGTGSNNEQFF. The CDR3 DNA sequence: TGTGTCAGCAGTTTAAGAACAGGGACGGGCTCAAACAATGAGCAGTTCTTC.

As concerns this clonotype: The junction differs from germline at one of its ends, possibly a read error. The chain has TRBV11-2 and TRBJ2-1; D possibly corresponds to TRBD1 (5 bases). Germline V gene lookup returns CDR1 SGHAT and CDR2 FQNNGV. The CDR3 is made up of 14 amino acids. The CDR3 here is CACSFGHSSNEQFF. CDR3 nucleotides: TGTGCCTGCAGCTTTGGACATAGCTCCAATGAGCAGTTCTTC.

V and J are TRBV9 and TRBJ1-1; D is unresolved. Per the germline V gene, CDR1 is SGDLS and CDR2 is YYNGEE. This CDR3 is 14 amino acids long. Trimming pared 0 bases from V and 10 bases from J, leaving 16 bases between. As DNA, the CDR3 is TGTGCCAGCAGCGTAGACTTGGTGGGGAGTGGAGCTTTCTTT. The encoded protein is CASSVDLVGSGAFF. Looking up the rest from reference TRBV9 and TRBJ1-1 gives the full variable domain: DSGVTQTPKHLITATGQRVTLRCSPRSGDLSVYWYQQSLDQGLQFLIQYYNGEERAKGNILERFSAQQFPDLHSELNLSSLELGDSALYFCASSVDLVGSGAFFGQGTRLTVV.

A remark on this clonotype: The junction does not match germline at one end; this may be a read error. The chain uses TRBV30 and TRBJ1-1; tentative D call: TRBD1 (6 bases). The CDR3 length is 11 residues. Per the germline V gene, CDR1 is GTSNPN and CDR2 is SVGIG (reference sequence). Here the CDR3 reads CARSWGGEAFF. CDR3 in DNA: TGTGCCAGGAGTTGGGGGGGCGAAGCTTTCTTT.

Remarks on this clonotype: A much larger clone is a single base away; this may be a read error. This chain joins TRBV30 and TRBJ1-1; possibly TRBD1 for D (5 bases). The V gene's germline CDR1 is GTSNPN and CDR2 SVGIG (reference sequence). V was clipped by 2 bases and J by 5 bases, with 15 bases between them. This CDR3 spans 14 amino acids. CDR3 protein: CAWSPQGLRTEAFF. In nucleotides, the CDR3 is TGTGCCTGGAGTCCCCAGGGATTACGGACTGAAGCTTTCTTT.

This clonotype was found a few times. A much larger clone is a single base away; this may be a read error. The CDR3 coding sequence is TGCGCCAGCAGCCAAGGGGCCGGGACTAGCAAAACAGATACGCACTATTTT. Protein product: CASSQGAGTSKTDTHYF. This chain links TRBV4-1 with TRBJ2-3; 9 positions agree with TRBD2. This CDR3 contains 17 residues. The germline gives CDR1 MGHRA, CDR2 YSYEKL.

This chain links TRBV11-2 with TRBJ2-1; the match to TRBD1 covers 8 bases. Germline CDR1 SGHAT, CDR2 FQNNGV. J lost 7 bases, V lost 5 bases, and 13 bases had no gene match. This CDR3 is 16 amino acids long. The CDR3, as DNA: TGTGCCAGCAGCCGACAAACGGACAGGGCGTTGAATGAGCAGTTCTTC. Translated: CASSRQTDRALNEQFF.

With respect to this clonotype: The junction does not match germline at one end; this may be a read error. V is TRBV12-3 or TRBV12-4 and J is TRBJ2-3; 15 bases align to TRBD2. CDR3 length equals 17 residues. CDR3 protein: CVSGPGTSGRSTDTQYF. In nucleotides, the CDR3 is TGTGTCAGCGGGCCCGGGACTAGCGGGAGGAGCACAGATACGCAGTATTTT.

This clonotype was recorded a few times. J is TRBJ2-1 and V is TRBV12-3 or TRBV12-4, with TRBD1 as a possible D gene (5 bases). The ends were cut back, 7 bases at V and 3 bases at J, with 16 bases in the middle. The CDR3 has 15 amino acids. The CDR3 loop reads CASTTQGRRYNEQFF. In DNA form, the CDR3 reads TGTGCCAGCACCACCCAGGGCCGCCGCTACAATGAGCAGTTCTTC.

Details on this clonotype: One base away lies a much larger clone, so this may be a sequencing read error. The V gene is TRBV10-3, the J gene TRBJ2-1; 8 bases are shared with TRBD2. Germline CDR1 and CDR2: ENHRY and SYGVKD. CDR3 length: 15 residues. V lost 10 bases, J lost 12 bases, and 20 bases stayed unmatched. The CDR3 is CASDEPGLEGGRQFF. The CDR3 region has the DNA TGTGCCAGCGACGAACCGGGACTAGAGGGAGGGAGGCAGTTCTTC.

This chain links TRBV28 with TRBJ1-3; D is possibly TRBD1 (5 bases). V was trimmed by 7 bases and J by 0 bases, leaving 13 bases between them. The CDR3 covers 15 residues. The germline V gene has CDR1 MDHEN and CDR2 SYDVKM. CDR3 bases: TGTGCCAGCACCACCGGGGGGAGCTCTGGAAACACCATATATTTT. This sequence encodes CASTTGGSSGNTIYF.

To note about this clonotype: Germline and junction disagree at one end, which may indicate a read error. The chain recombines TRBV29-1 with TRBJ2-1, with no clear D. This CDR3 contains 18 residues. CDR1 SQVTM and CDR2 ANQGSEA come from the germline V gene. The CDR3 reads CSVEVRRVGQALPKEQFF. DNA of the CDR3: TGCAGTGTTGAAGTCCGGCGAGTTGGTCAGGCACTCCCCAAAGAGCAGTTCTTC.

This clonotype was found a few times. The chain has TRBV5-1 and TRBJ2-2; D is perhaps TRBD2 (5 bases). This CDR3 region has 15 residues. The germline gives CDR1 SGHRS, CDR2 YFSETQ. Trimming left V 0 bases short and J 6 bases short, with 12 bases between. CDR3 bases: TGCGCCAGCAGCTTGGGTTCGGGAATCCCCGGGGAGCTGTTTTTT. Protein sequence: CASSLGSGIPGELFF.

The rearrangement uses TRBV5-1 and TRBJ2-7; TRBD1 matches 9 bases. Germline values: CDR1 SGHRS, CDR2 YFSETQ. V shed 5 bases, J shed 5 bases, and the junction held 8 bases outside the gene matches. This CDR3 has 14 amino acids. The CDR3 loop is CASSSDRGYDEQYF. The CDR3 nucleotides are TGCGCCAGCAGTTCAGACAGGGGGTACGACGAGCAGTACTTC.

A remark on this clonotype: This may be a read error: a much more frequent sequence differs by one nucleotide. The chain recombines TRBV6-1 with TRBJ2-7, with a weak D call TRBD1 (5 bases). The V gene's germline CDR1 is MNHNS and CDR2 SASEGT. This CDR3 is built from 16 residues. CDR3 bases: TGTGTCAGCAGTGAAGAAGAGGCTAGGGGCTCCTACGAGCAGTACTTC. Protein product: CVSSEEEARGSYEQYF.

Notes on this clonotype: The junction departs from the called germline gene at one end, perhaps through a read error. CDR3 DNA sequence: TGTGCTAGCAGCTTTCGGTCGGGAGCGGGGTACGATGAGCAGTTCTTC. Its translation is CASSFRSGAGYDEQFF. The chain is built from TRBV11-3 and TRBJ2-1; 7 bases are a match to TRBD2. Germline V gives CDR1 SGHNT, CDR2 YENEEA. The CDR3 sequence is 16 residues long.

As concerns this clonotype: Since a much larger clone is just one base distant, this may be a read error. Likely a read error: the CDR3 ends without its conserved phenylalanine or tryptophan. The CDR3 DNA is TGTGCCAGCAGCCCCCCGTGGACAATGGAGACCCAGTACTAC. This codes for CASSPPWTMETQYY. The chain carries TRBV11-2 and TRBJ2-5; possibly TRBD1 for D (5 bases). The CDR3 is made up of 14 amino acids. The germline V gene encodes CDR1 SGHAT and CDR2 FQNNGV. With 5 bases removed from V and 5 bases from J, the gap between germline ends came to 15 bases.

This clonotype showed up just once. Compared with germline, one end of the junction differs, possibly owing to a read error. The chain couples TRBV11-2 to TRBJ1-6; possibly TRBD1 for D (5 bases). Looked up from germline, CDR1 is SGHAT and CDR2 is FQNNGV. The CDR3 is 16 amino acids. The CDR3 reads CAGSLGDFRQNSPLHF. The CDR3 DNA is TGCGCCGGCAGCTTAGGGGATTTTCGCCAAAATTCACCCCTCCACTTT.

This clonotype was seen ten or more times. The chain employs TRBV6-6 and TRBJ2-3; D is perhaps TRBD1 or TRBD2 (6 bases each). Trimming took off 5 bases at V and 6 bases at J, with 15 bases between the two ends. CDR1 and CDR2 from the germline V gene are MNHNY and SVGAGI (reference sequence). CDR3 length equals 14 residues. The CDR3 nucleotides read TGTGCCAGCAGTGGGGGGCGGCCCACCGATACGCAGTATTTT. Its translation is CASSGGRPTDTQYF.

The chain joins TRBV11-1 to TRBJ2-7; possibly TRBD1 for D (6 bases). Between the trimmed V and J ends, which lost 8 bases and 1 base, there was a span of 15 bases. Germline V gene lookup returns CDR1 SGHAT and CDR2 FQDESV (reference sequence). CDR3 length: 14 residues. CDR3 sequence reads: CASDFYGTSYEQYF. CDR3 nucleotides: TGTGCCAGCGACTTTTACGGGACATCCTACGAGCAGTACTTC. Drawing the rest from reference TRBV11-1 and TRBJ2-7, the complete variable domain is EAEVAQSPRYKITEKSQAVAFWCDPISGHATLYWYRQILGQGPELLVQFQDESVVDDSQLPKDRFSAERLKGVDSTLKIQPAELGDSAMYLCASDFYGTSYEQYFGPGTRLTVT.

This clonotype was seen a handful of times. The chain links TRBV7-9 to TRBJ2-7; D not resolved. Looked up from germline, CDR1 is SEHNR and CDR2 is FQNEAQ (reference sequence). This CDR3 contains 11 residues. V was trimmed by 1 base and J by 6 bases, leaving 4 bases between them. The CDR3 protein is CASSLEVEQYF. CDR3 DNA: TGTGCCAGCAGCTTAGAGGTCGAGCAGTACTTC.

This clonotype has at least ten counts. This chain uses TRBV6-5 with TRBJ2-1, with D perhaps matching TRBD1 (5 bases). The CDR3 covers 17 residues. Germline-derived CDR1 and CDR2 are MNHEY and SVGAGI. V shed 5 bases and J shed 3 bases, with 20 bases lying between them. CDR3 in amino acids: CASSAILDRYDYNEQFF. For the CDR3, the DNA is TGTGCCAGCAGTGCTATCCTTGACAGATACGACTACAATGAGCAGTTCTTC.

As regards this clonotype: One end of the junction is discordant with germline, which a read error may explain. V is TRBV11-2 and J is TRBJ2-7; weak D call: TRBD2 (5 bases). Germline CDR1 and CDR2: SGHAT and FQNNGV. The CDR3 has 14 residues. CDR3 protein: CANSLQSGSYGQYF. CDR3 coding DNA: TGTGCCAACAGCTTACAAAGCGGTTCCTACGGGCAGTACTTC.

To note about this clonotype: At one end the junction does not follow the germline gene, possibly because of a read error. The chain links TRBV29-1 to TRBJ2-1; 7 positions agree with TRBD1. The CDR3 contains 14 residues. Germline V lookup: CDR1 SQVTM, CDR2 ANQGSEA. CDR3 nucleotides: TGCAGCTTTGTGGGGACAGATTCCTACAATGAGCAGCTCTTC. This sequence encodes CSFVGTDSYNEQLF.

About this clonotype: A junction boundary mismatches the germline segment, possibly from a read error. CDR3 in DNA: TGTGCCAGCAGCTTTCAAGAGAGCCAGTACTTC. Its protein product is CASSFQESQYF. The rearrangement joins TRBV7-8 to TRBJ2-5, with D uncertain. This CDR3 has 11 residues. Per germline, CDR1 SGHVS and CDR2 FQNEAQ.

CDR3 DNA sequence: TGCGCCAGCAGCCAAGTGCCCCTAGGGGGTGGGCCGTGTGCTGAAGCTTTCTTT. Translated, it gives CASSQVPLGGGPCAEAFF. This chain joins TRBV4-1 and TRBJ1-1; D might be TRBD1 (6 bases). Germline V gene data show CDR1 as MGHRA and CDR2 as YSYEKL. V lost 1 base and J lost 6, with 24 bases in between. The CDR3 is made up of 18 amino acids.

This clonotype occurred many times. The rearrangement joins TRBV29-1 to TRBJ2-1; 8 bases are shared with TRBD2. The CDR3 length is 18 residues. CDR1 is SQVTM and CDR2 is ANQGSEA in the germline V gene. V shed 3 bases, J shed 2 bases, and the junction held 15 bases outside the gene matches. CDR3 sequence reads: CSVEEGGGGGLAYNEQFF. DNA of the CDR3: TGCAGCGTTGAGGAAGGGGGAGGTGGGGGACTAGCCTACAATGAGCAGTTCTTC.

Turning to this clonotype: One end of the junction is discordant with germline, which a read error may explain. This rearrangement joins TRBV4-2 to TRBJ2-3; D gene unclear. CDR1 is LGHNA, CDR2 YNFKEQ, per germline. The CDR3 has 14 amino acids. The CDR3 reads CASSQVSCTDTEYF. The CDR3 DNA reads as TGTGCCAGCAGCCAAGTTAGCTGCACAGATACGGAGTATTTT.

In the case of this clonotype: The junction differs from germline at one of its ends, possibly a read error. J is TRBJ1-5 and V is TRBV11-2, with D unresolved. This CDR3 has 15 amino acids. Looked up from germline, CDR1 is SGHAT and CDR2 is FQNNGV. CDR3 protein: CANSLFGVSNQHQHF. The CDR3 DNA sequence: TGTGCCAACAGCTTATTTGGGGTCAGCAATCAGCACCAGCATTTT.

By share, this clonotype ranks as medium-sized (0.01 to 0.1%). J is TRBJ1-4 and V is TRBV11-2; no clear D gene. The CDR3 loop spans 13 amino acids. V lost 5 bases and J 7 bases, leaving 11 bases between the germline ends. Germline CDR1 SGHAT, CDR2 FQNNGV. CDR3: CASSEWLGEKLFF. The CDR3 DNA sequence: TGTGCCAGCAGCGAGTGGCTGGGTGAAAAACTGTTTTTT.

With respect to this clonotype: One junction end does not reproduce the germline sequence, and a read error may be involved. The rearrangement joins TRBV9 to TRBJ1-6; no reliable D call. Germline CDR1 reads SGDLS; CDR2 reads YYNGEE. CDR3 length: 12 residues. Written as DNA, the CDR3 is TGTGCCAGCAGCGTAGACAATTCACCCCTCCGCTTT. It codes for CASSVDNSPLRF. Variable domain in full (rest from reference TRBV9 and TRBJ1-6): DSGVTQTPKHLITATGQRVTLRCSPRSGDLSVYWYQQSLDQGLQFLIQYYNGEERAKGNILERFSAQQFPDLHSELNLSSLELGDSALYFCASSVDNSPLRFGNGTRLTVT.